Included here is one T cell receptor (beta chain) sequence, with context. The antigen this receptor binds is unknown. Base quality data are lacking; no much larger clone is found one base away. The sample belongs to a study of cytomegalovirus exposure and HLA in healthy donors (dated by TCRdb to the late 2010s). Background on the whole study: An earlier analysis of several hundred of the donors reported approximately 300 Gb of sequence data and some 110 million unique TCR beta sequences obtained from some 200 million T cells. Typing coverage differed by locus: A, B, C, DRB1 and DQB1 were typed in about 629-630 donors, DQA1 in approximately 520, DPA1 in approximately 600, and DPB1 in 450 to 490. To study patterns of TCR occurrence, a later analysis re-analyzed previously published TCR beta repertoires from 550 to 800 donors and added high-resolution HLA genotyping. Alongside the repertoire data, information on donor age, sex, ethnicity and CMV serostatus was compiled. On average, roughly 200,000 unique TCR beta nucleotide sequences were sequenced per donor among 300 to 500 genotyped donors of the cohort, with about 19% of those sequences being non-productive. Besides the first cohort of hundreds of subjects, a separate validation cohort made up of 120 or so different subjects was used. Both class I and class II loci were covered by HLA typing, at four-digit resolution. To decide whether each TCR beta V gene segment behaved as functional or pseudogenic, an earlier analysis of some 580 of the donors relied on high-throughput TCR beta sequencing. Several DR-DQ haplotypes were treated as single units for association and clustering because of strong linkage in the cohort. The aim of the study was to test whether cataloging public T cell receptors could identify signatures of past pathogen exposure. Of the approximately 400 genotyped donors, 65% to 90% were placed in the genetic ancestry cluster associated with self-reported Caucasian donors. The later analysis used no new phenotypic data to find candidate immune exposures, relying instead on TCR beta sequences and their occurrence across donors. The study combined high-throughput TCR immunosequencing, statistical association of individual TCRs with disease status, and machine learning to predict cytomegalovirus infection status. Using immunosequencing, the study profiled T cell repertoires from about 610 subjects and related those repertoires to cytomegalovirus serostatus. Roughly 300 gigabases of sequencing data and around 88 million unique TCR sequences made up an early release that covered fewer than 650 HLA-typed donors. A later genetic analysis took genome-wide SNP genotypes for 398 of the 666 donors and used that subset as a discovery cohort. All discovery cohort repertoires had been generated using a single sequencing platform.

General conclusions and limits of the study: It was suggested by the authors that the approach could potentially be generalized to other disease states and immunological phenotypes. Three of the identified cytomegalovirus-associated TCR beta chains were confirmed in vitro to be specific for cytomegalovirus antigens. A total of 150 to 200 TCR beta chains were listed by the study as associated with cytomegalovirus. Because HLA typing was missing for some donors at each locus, association tests included only the typed subset. Across donors, most TCR sequences were observed very rarely, whereas some public TCRs were present in many individuals. Linkage disequilibrium might explain the correlated functional status among segregating V segments, but an unknown experimental factor could not be excluded. A group of highly shared sequence variants was considered likely to be a technical artifact of the sequencing pipeline. Some IMGT-functional V segments, including TRBV6-2 and TRBV6-3, could not be distinguished by the 87-base-pair reads and were therefore excluded. Presence/absence analyses assumed roughly uniform sequencing depth across donors, an assumption that may not hold. The classifier was reported to diagnose cytomegalovirus status with high specificity and sensitivity in both the original and validation cohorts. Over 15 rarely observed V segments, including chromosome 9 orphons, were excluded from the earlier analysis of some 590 of the donors because counts were too low. Only TCR beta chains were sequenced in this cohort, and the absence of alpha or paired-chain data limited detectable features. At a false discovery rate of 0.05, a later analysis linked 15,000 to 20,000 TCR beta sequences to specific HLA alleles. For the cohort, immune exposure information was limited to CMV serostatus. According to a later genetic analysis, donors in an Asian-associated ancestry cluster had fewer N-insertions in productive TCRs than the roughly 700-donor mean. In a later analysis, TCR association rates were found to vary across HLA loci, with the most associated TCRs seen for DRB1 alleles and the fewest for HLA-C alleles. In a later analysis, several top co-occurrence clusters were reported to appear linked to parvovirus B19, influenza, CMV and Epstein-Barr virus. When HLA alleles, especially DR and DQ, strongly co-occurred, attributing TCR associations to individual alleles was difficult. A later genetic analysis associated a missense DCLRE1C variant with V-gene and J-gene trimming of TCR beta chains, and an independent cohort replicated the association. In an earlier analysis of some 640 of the donors, most TCR beta V segments were observed in productive rearrangements about 87% or about 30% of the time, broadly matching IMGT annotations. A further reported finding was that TCR beta sequences accurately predicted the HLA-A and HLA-B alleles for most subjects in the first cohort. Most CMV-associated TCR beta chains appeared to be HLA-restricted in a later analysis, and the HLA associations seemed to be driven largely by CMV exposure. In a later analysis, HLA-associated TCR beta chains were found to be more clonally expanded and to have lower generation probabilities than equally common non-associated chains.

The cohort consisted of 650 to 700 healthy bone marrow donors. At the time of sampling, every cohort member was nominally healthy, though immune exposures that went unrecorded were likely present. The donor was CMV seronegative and belonged to the group of 350 or so seronegative cohort members. A peripheral blood sample was collected from each donor, and TCR beta sequencing was performed on peripheral blood mononuclear cells. Genomic DNA was extracted from the blood cell samples with the Qiagen DNeasy Blood Extraction Kit. The library was built by means of the immunoSEQ multiplex PCR assay. The multiplex PCR relied on a mix of 60 forward primers for TCR Vbeta segments and 13 reverse primers for TCR Jbeta segments. The CDR3 region of rearranged TCR beta genes was amplified from genomic DNA by a multiplex PCR assay. Amplified TCR beta libraries were sequenced as 87-base-pair reads on the Illumina HiSeq System. On the study's bioinformatics: Across the 600 to 700 repertoires, a later analysis counted around 80 million unique TCR beta chains, around 10 million of which were shared by at least two donors. A nearest-neighbor algorithm error-corrected the raw reads and collapsed the reads into unique sequences, merging closely related sequences to remove PCR and sequencing errors. CDR3 sequences were aligned to IMGT reference sequences to assign V, D and J gene segments. For a sequence to be retained, a match of at least six nucleotides to both a V gene segment and a J gene segment was required. Rearrangements were classified as productive when the CDR3 lacked stop codons and remained in frame with V and J, and all other rearrangements were classified as non-productive. Following IMGT convention, CDR3 was defined as the stretch from the second conserved V-encoded cysteine up to the conserved J-encoded phenylalanine. In an earlier analysis of around 600 of the donors, sequences lacking an unambiguous match to a single V gene segment were excluded. An earlier analysis of fewer than 750 of the donors called V segments functional above 56.7% productive rearrangements and segregating when the between-donor standard deviation exceeded 5%. To diagnose cytomegalovirus status from the catalog of TCR beta chain sequences, a statistical classification framework was built. V and J gene assignment, in a later analysis, came from comparing TCR nucleotide sequences with IMGT/GENE-DB human TR gene sequences. In a later analysis, CDR3 sequences and most-parsimonious VDJ recombination scenarios were assigned using the TCRdist pipeline. In a later analysis, each TCR beta chain was defined by its CDR3 amino acid sequence together with its V-gene family, and reads lacking a unique V-gene family were excluded. A later analysis removed 550 to 650 highly shared, low-generation-probability nucleotide sequences to deal with suspected cross-contamination and a sequencing artifact. In a later analysis, a clonal expansion index for each public chain was calculated from normalized within-repertoire ranks of inferred template counts. A later analysis computed generation probabilities with a VDJ recombination model fitted to out-of-frame rearrangements, and checked the results against IGoR. In a later analysis, TCR-TCR, TCR-HLA and TCR-CMV co-occurrence was scored with hypergeometric tests, and a repertoire-size bias correction was applied to TCR pairs. To estimate false discovery rates, a later analysis permuted the HLA or CMV assignments 20 times. In a later analysis, co-occurring TCRs were grouped with DBSCAN, and TCRdist sequence similarity was added when clustering was performed within HLA-allele-positive subsets. Repertoires with fewer than 30,000 or more than 120,000 public chains, plus five repertoires with anomalous nucleotide sharing, were excluded from co-occurrence clustering. In TCRdb, the immuneACCESS table is reduced to in-frame sequences with V and J assigned. These tables do not hold every clone; where another copy was compared, an unresolved V gene accounts for under half, and the others remain unexplained. V and J calls and clone size are given by that table; D and trimming were obtained from the DNA. Across this sample there are about 100,000 clones, with 65% to 80% seen only once. Approximately 2.8% of the sample goes to the ten largest clones.

From the cysteine up to the phenylalanine, the CDR3 has a length of 16 residues. Just the 48-base CDR3 DNA is kept, in frame starting at base 1. The junction carries 16 bases between V and J, which are trimmed by 1 base and 6 bases respectively. CDR1 and CDR2, looked up from the germline V gene, are SGHAT and FQNNGV. The sample taken for sequencing was PBMCs. This clonotype was sampled from a woman between 35 and 50 years old in good health and CMV-seronegative. This chain is built from TRBV11-2 and TRBJ2-1; the D gene is perhaps TRBD2, on 6 matching bases. At the DNA level, the sequence is TGTGCCAGCAGCTTAGTTGCGGGAAACATCCTCAATGAGCAGTTCTTC. Its coded protein is CASSLVAGNILNEQFF.